The sequence of this T cell receptor beta chain was determined in a study of cytomegalovirus exposure and HLA in healthy donors. Broader study findings: Information on immune exposure was restricted to one variable (CMV serostatus). The study found most TCR sequences rare, yet found some public TCRs in many donors. The authors later found most CMV-associated TCR beta chains appeared HLA-restricted.

In regard to this clone: The antigen remains unidentified.

This PCR relied on a set of 60 Vbeta primers and 13 Jbeta primers. In the original analysis: In a later analysis, the count reached about 75 million unique TCR beta chains, with 10 million to 11 million shared. Here immunoSEQ multiplex PCR was the method, and the copy in TCRdb shows in-frame clones only, minus some. That table is the source of V, J and clone size, and D and trimming were worked out from the DNA. The sample records under 200,000 clones, about 80% being singletons. CDR1 KGHSH and CDR2 LQKENI come from the germline V gene. The V end lost 3 bases, the J end lost 6 bases, and 11 bases lay between the germline ends. The CDR3 is made up of 13 amino acids.

The sequencing input was PBMCs. This clonotype was obtained from a man between 18 and 29 years old in good health and CMV-seropositive. The J gene is TRBJ1-1, the V gene TRBV18, with D tentatively TRBD1 (5 bases). The CDR3 sequence: CASSPQGGPEAFF. The CDR3 nucleotides read TGTGCCAGCTCACCGCAGGGAGGACCTGAAGCTTTCTTT.